These 18 T cell receptor beta chains share one sample of origin, sequenced in a study of naive and memory T cell subsets. Amplification of ligated cDNA took four PCR rounds with SP2 and nested alpha and beta constant primers. MiXCR, applied by TCRdb to the 5' RACE reads, yields one record per CDR3 protein. Of about 48,000 distinct CDR3 sequences listed, approximately 4.5% are singletons. TCR cDNA received a 3' ligated oligonucleotide that carried a UMI. The receptor source for this set is a female donor in good health.

The chain joins TRBV20-1 to TRBJ1-1; possibly TRBD1 for D (6 bases). The CDR3 consists of 14 residues. Germline V CDR1 and CDR2: DFQATT, SNEGSKA (reference sequence). Trimming pared 6 bases from V and 5 bases from J, leaving 19 bases between. The CDR3 coding sequence is TGCAGTGCCCCGAGGGGGGCGGAAGGGACTGAAGCTTTCTTT. This gives the protein CSAPRGAEGTEAFF.

This clonotype was picked up many times. This sequence joins TRBV27 and TRBJ1-2, with TRBD1 identical over 7 bases. V lost 3 bases, J lost 0 bases, and 1 base stayed unmatched. CDR1 is MNHEY and CDR2 is SMNVEV in the germline V gene (reference sequence). CDR3 length: 14 residues. This CDR3 reads CASSFDRANYGYTF. The CDR3 DNA reads TGTGCCAGCAGTTTCGACAGGGCTAACTATGGCTACACCTTC.

This clonotype occurred a few times. This rearrangement joins TRBV27 to TRBJ2-3, with D maybe TRBD2 (6 bases). Germline V gene data show CDR1 as MNHEY and CDR2 as SMNVEV (reference sequence). Trimming took off 3 bases at V and 5 bases at J, with 12 bases between the two ends. This CDR3 comprises 14 residues. CDR3 region: CASSLSGRGDTQYF. CDR3 nucleotide sequence: TGTGCCAGCAGTTTGTCCGGGAGAGGAGATACGCAGTATTTT.

This clonotype has a count of ten or more. This rearrangement joins TRBV18 to TRBJ1-4; 9 bases fit TRBD1. The ends lost 3 bases at V and 8 bases at J; junction bases unmatched: 4. The CDR3 contains 14 residues. The germline V gene has CDR1 KGHSH and CDR2 LQKENI. CDR3 amino acids: CASSPGQGVEKLFF. The CDR3, as DNA: TGTGCCAGCTCACCGGGACAGGGTGTCGAAAAACTGTTTTTT. Supplemented by reference TRBV18 and TRBJ1-4, the full variable domain reads NAGVMQNPRHLVRRRGQEARLRCSPMKGHSHVYWYRQLPEEGLKFMVYLQKENIIDESGMPKERFSAEFPKEGPSILRIQQVVRGDSAAYFCASSPGQGVEKLFFGSGTQLSVL.

V and J are TRBV7-9 and TRBJ2-5; 7 nucleotides match TRBD1. The germline gives CDR1 SEHNR, CDR2 FQNEAQ (reference sequence). The ends lost 2 bases at V and 0 bases at J; junction bases unmatched: 3. CDR3 length: 15 residues. DNA of the CDR3: TGTGCCAGCAGCTTAAAAGGGACAGACCAAGAGACCCAGTACTTC. Protein sequence: CASSLKGTDQETQYF.

This clonotype was recorded many times. The genes are TRBV12-3 or TRBV12-4 and TRBJ1-5; tentatively, D is TRBD1 (6 bases). The V end was cut by 5 bases, the J end by 7 bases, with 15 bases between. CDR3 length: 14 residues. CDR3 residues: CASSITGSGQPQHF. CDR3 in DNA: TGTGCCAGCAGTATTACAGGGTCGGGACAGCCCCAGCATTTT.

On this clonotype: A read error may be the cause here, since a much bigger clone is one base away. This chain uses TRBV6-2 or TRBV6-3 with TRBJ2-1, with D unclear. The CDR3 is made up of 12 amino acids. V lost 2 bases and J lost 7, with 6 bases in between. Germline V CDR1 and CDR2: MNHEY, SVGEGT. The CDR3 bases are TGTGCCAGCAGTTACAACTCGAATGAGCAGTTCTTC. It is translated as CASSYNSNEQFF.

This clonotype was counted many times. This chain uses TRBV29-1 with TRBJ2-5, with D perhaps being TRBD1 or TRBD2 (6 bases each). The V gene lost 1 base and the J gene lost 4 bases, with 25 bases spanning the gap. The CDR3 is 18 amino acids. From germline, CDR1 is SQVTM and CDR2 ANQGSEA. CDR3 DNA sequence: TGCAGCGTTGAAGTCCTGCCGACTACCGGGGGCCGGTTAGAGACCCAGTACTTC. Translated, it gives CSVEVLPTTGGRLETQYF.

This sequence joins TRBV11-1 and TRBJ1-1; D is unclear. Between the trimmed V and J ends, which lost 1 base and 1 base, there was a span of 7 bases. The CDR3 spans 14 residues. Germline CDR1 SGHAT, CDR2 FQDESV (reference sequence). This CDR3 reads CASSLVAENTEAFF. The DNA for the CDR3 is TGTGCCAGCAGCTTAGTGGCAGAGAACACTGAAGCTTTCTTT.

This clonotype was recorded at least ten times. The chain couples TRBV6-5 to TRBJ2-3, with unresolved D. CDR1 MNHEY and CDR2 SVGAGI come from the germline V gene. This CDR3 has 14 amino acids. Trimming left V 2 bases short and J 0 bases short, with 6 bases between. CDR3 residues: CASSYVGSTDTQYF. The CDR3 DNA reads as TGTGCCAGCAGTTACGTCGGGAGCACAGATACGCAGTATTTT.

The chain combines TRBV6-6 with TRBJ2-4, with 10 positions matching TRBD1. After removal of 7 bases from V and 5 bases from J, the junction contained 11 bases not matched to a gene. The CDR3 covers 16 residues. CDR1 and CDR2 from the germline V gene are MNHNY and SVGAGI (reference sequence). For the CDR3, the DNA is TGTGCCAGCAAGCCACGGTGGGACAGGGGAGAAAACATTCAGTACTTC. Protein: CASKPRWDRGENIQYF.

This clonotype was recorded many times. The chain combines TRBV5-5 with TRBJ2-2, with D perhaps matching TRBD1 (6 bases). CDR3 length: 16 amino acids. V lost 0 bases to trimming and J lost 3 bases, with 12 bases between them. CDR1 is SGHKS, CDR2 YYEKEE, per germline (reference sequence). The CDR3 bases are TGTGCCAGCAGCTTGGGCCAGGGGACGTACACCGGGGAGCTGTTTTTT. The encoded protein is CASSLGQGTYTGELFF.

This clonotype was observed at least ten times. This chain joins TRBV6-5 and TRBJ2-2; unclear D gene. The CDR3 consists of 15 residues. V lost 7 bases, J lost 3 bases, and 15 bases lay in between. Looked up from germline, CDR1 is MNHEY and CDR2 is SVGAGI. This CDR3 reads CASKLEDRYTGELFF. The CDR3 DNA reads TGTGCCAGCAAATTAGAAGACCGATACACCGGGGAGCTGTTTTTT.

The table lists this clonotype with many counts. This rearrangement joins TRBV7-6 to TRBJ2-5; 9 bases map to TRBD1. In germline, CDR1 is SGHVS, CDR2 FNYEAQ. The CDR3 is 14 residues long. V lost 5 bases, J lost 5 bases, and 6 bases stayed unmatched. The chain's CDR3 is CASSLDRGGETQYF. The CDR3 nucleotides read TGTGCCAGCAGCCTGGACAGGGGCGGCGAGACCCAGTACTTC.

Ten or more counts support this clonotype. The chain combines TRBV20-1 with TRBJ2-3, with unresolved D. Trimming took off 4 bases at V and 5 bases at J, with 10 bases between the two ends. The CDR3 loop spans 12 amino acids. Germline V gene lookup returns CDR1 DFQATT and CDR2 SNEGSKA (reference sequence). The CDR3 region is CSATLTQDTQYF. In DNA form, the CDR3 reads TGCAGTGCTACATTGACCCAAGATACGCAGTATTTT.

This clonotype was picked up a small number of times. CDR3: CASSPHRETQYF. The DNA for the CDR3 is TGTGCCAGCAGCCCCCACCGGGAGACCCAGTACTTC. This chain connects TRBV7-9 to TRBJ2-5; no firm D call. The V gene lost 5 bases and the J gene lost 5 bases, with 9 bases spanning the gap. Per the germline V gene, CDR1 is SEHNR and CDR2 is FQNEAQ (reference sequence). CDR3 size: 12 residues.

This clonotype was counted many times. J is TRBJ1-2 and V is TRBV7-2; 8 bases match TRBD1. The ends lost 5 bases at V and 2 bases at J; junction bases unmatched: 10. The CDR3 covers 16 residues. The germline V gene encodes CDR1 SGHTA and CDR2 FQGNSA. DNA for the CDR3: TGTGCCAGCAGCATCGCCGGGACAGGTGTAAACTATGGCTACACCTTC. Encoded protein: CASSIAGTGVNYGYTF.

Ten or more counts support this clonotype. This chain uses TRBV5-1 with TRBJ2-3; a possible D gene is TRBD2 (7 bases). Per germline, CDR1 SGHRS and CDR2 YFSETQ. Trimming took 1 base from V and 4 from J, leaving 19 bases between them. The CDR3 has 17 residues. Written as DNA, the CDR3 is TGCGCCAGCAGCTTGTGGACGAAGGGGGGGATTGCAGATACGCAGTATTTT. This sequence encodes CASSLWTKGGIADTQYF.